This entry concerns a single T cell receptor beta chain. Antigen specificity is unknown. This record comes from a study of cytomegalovirus exposure and HLA in healthy donors. Broader study findings: Later on, analysis showed that most CMV-associated TCR beta chains appeared to be HLA-restricted. Some TCR beta chains (roughly 160 of them) were listed as cytomegalovirus-associated.

PCR primers comprised 60 Vbeta and 13 Jbeta primers. Sequencing was performed with immunoSEQ multiplex PCR; in TCRdb, only in-frame clones are kept and a portion is missing. Of about 160,000 clones listed, 80% are singletons. V dropped 0 bases and J dropped 4 bases, with 19 bases sitting between them. This CDR3 spans 16 amino acids. Germline V gene lookup returns CDR1 SQVTM and CDR2 ANQGSEA. The receptor comes from a male donor in good health and CMV-seropositive. This chain joins TRBV29-1 and TRBJ2-7; tentatively, D is TRBD1 (7 bases). The specimen was PBMCs. CDR3 residues: CSVEDRGDSGVYEQYF. The CDR3 DNA is TGCAGCGTTGAAGATCGCGGGGACAGTGGAGTGTACGAGCAGTACTTC.